This T cell receptor (beta chain) emerged from a study of T cell clonality in common variable immunodeficiency. The study's findings and limits: CVID subjects had higher TCRbeta clonality than healthy controls, most marked in about a third. Authors noted CVID clonality's cause needs subpopulation repertoire sequencing.

This CDR3 contains 11 residues. Germline-derived CDR1 and CDR2 are SEHNR and FQNEAQ (reference sequence). Trimming took 4 bases from V and 4 from J, leaving 2 bases between them. Sequencing was performed with immunoSEQ multiplex PCR; in TCRdb, only in-frame clones are kept and a portion is missing. Sampling found approximately 34,000 clones, none seen once. Both groups were predominantly of Caucasian heritage. This clone was seen many times. Antigen: not known. Sequencing ends 3 residues short of the CDR3 end; the germline J gene provides the rest. The receptor was derived from a person between 18 and 69 years old in good health. The chain has TRBV7-9 and TRBJ1-3; D remains ambiguous. The sample taken for sequencing was peripheral blood mononuclear cells. The CDR3 DNA, read in part, is TGTGCCAGCAGCTCAGGAAACACC. It is translated as CASSSGNT. The CDR3, in full, reads CASSSGNTIYF.